The 11 T cell receptor beta chains listed next were all sequenced from one sample in a study of blood T cells in healthy people across ages. The authors ran a second PCR of about 6 to 11 cycles using a sample-barcoded 5' primer and a J-beta primer mix. TCRdb redid the calling of the 5' RACE reads with MiXCR, one entry per CDR3 protein. The profile covers 1,300,000 or so distinct CDR3 sequences, with approximately 59% appearing a single time and 6.7% taken by the ten largest. What was sequenced was blood. These receptors originate from a young man in good health.

This clonotype has only a few counts. The chain carries TRBV20-1 and TRBJ2-5, with D possibly being TRBD1 (6 bases). The last part of the DNA fits TRBJ2-7 better; the J call may be wrong. Germline CDR1 reads DFQATT; CDR2 reads SNEGSKA (reference sequence). This CDR3 spans 13 amino acids. In DNA, the CDR3 is TGCAGTGCTAGAGCCGGGACACCATACGAGCAGTACTTC. Translation: CSARAGTPYEQYF.

This chain links TRBV7-9 with TRBJ2-3; D unresolved. The CDR3 has 12 residues. The germline V gene has CDR1 SEHNR and CDR2 FQNEAQ (reference sequence). With 1 base removed from V and 5 bases from J, the gap between germline ends came to 4 bases. Here the CDR3 DNA reads TGTGCCAGCAGCTTAGTAAAAGATACGCAGTATTTT. It translates to CASSLVKDTQYF.

This clonotype was detected many times. Written as DNA, the CDR3 is TGTGCCTGGAGTGCAAGGACTGTGCAGCGGGAGTTTTCCCGGGAGCTGTTTTTT. It is translated as CAWSARTVQREFSRELFF. The rearrangement links TRBV30 to TRBJ2-2; 8 bases align to TRBD2. Germline V lookup: CDR1 GTSNPN, CDR2 SVGIG (reference sequence). Trimming at V came to 1 base and at J to 9 bases, leaving 19 bases not matched to a gene. The CDR3 extends over 18 amino acids.

This clonotype has ten or more counts. The CDR3 region has the DNA TGTGCCAGCAGCTTAGAAAGGAGGGAGCATGACGAGCAGTACTTC. It encodes CASSLERREHDEQYF. The rearrangement links TRBV7-2 to TRBJ2-7; a weak D match, TRBD2 (6 bases). Germline CDR1 is SGHTA and CDR2 is FQGNSA. CDR3 length equals 15 residues. Trimming cost V 1 base and J 5 bases, with 15 bases left between them. Filled out from reference TRBV7-2 and TRBJ2-7, the complete variable domain reads GAGVSQSPSNKVTEKGKDVELRCDPISGHTALYWYRQSLGQGLEFLIYFQGNSAPDKSGLPSDRFSAERTGGSVSTLTIQRTQQEDSAVYLCASSLERREHDEQYFGPGTRLTVT.

The chain combines TRBV7-9 with TRBJ2-5, with D perhaps matching TRBD1 (7 bases). The DNA end lines up better with TRBJ2-7; the J call may be wrong. CDR3 length equals 16 residues. CDR1 and CDR2 (germline): SEHNR, FQNEAQ (reference sequence). CDR3 nucleotides: TGTGCCAGCAGCAACCTTCGCGGGACAGAGTCCTACGAGCAGTACTTC. Protein product: CASSNLRGTESYEQYF.

This chain connects TRBV7-7 to TRBJ2-7; weak D call: TRBD2 (7 bases). The J call could be wrong; TRBJ2-5 is a better fit for the DNA end. This CDR3 is built from 15 residues. Per the germline V gene, CDR1 is SSHAT and CDR2 is FNYEAQ (reference sequence). The CDR3: CASSLGPGGQETQYF. CDR3 in DNA: TGTGCCAGCAGCTTAGGCCCCGGGGGGCAGGAGACCCAGTACTTC.

This chain joins TRBV6-5 and TRBJ2-7; D remains ambiguous. Trimming stripped 2 bases from V and 2 bases from J, with 7 bases between. From germline, CDR1 is MNHEY and CDR2 SVGAGI. The length of the CDR3 is 13 residues. The CDR3 DNA sequence: TGTGCCAGCAGTTACAACAGAGCCTACGAGCAGTACTTC. This translates into CASSYNRAYEQYF.

The chain couples TRBV5-1 to TRBJ2-7, with 8 bases matching TRBD1. The V gene's germline CDR1 is SGHRS and CDR2 YFSETQ. The CDR3 sequence is 15 residues long. The V and J ends lost 5 bases and 0 bases, in that order; junction bases with no gene match: 7. CDR3 region: CASSPDRVDSYEQYF. DNA of the CDR3: TGCGCCAGCAGTCCGGACAGGGTCGACTCCTACGAGCAGTACTTC.

The chain is built from TRBV25-1 and TRBJ2-5, with D perhaps being TRBD1 or TRBD2 (5 bases each). The CDR3 totals 12 residues. Germline lookup yields CDR1 MGHDK and CDR2 SYGVNS. V was trimmed by 11 bases and J by 5 bases, leaving 15 bases between them. As DNA, the CDR3 is TGTGCCGCGAGAGGGGATCGGGAGACCCAGTACTTC. Amino acid sequence: CAARGDRETQYF.

The gene calls are TRBV4-2 and TRBJ2-5; possibly TRBD2 for D (6 bases). CDR3 length: 15 amino acids. V lost 1 base to trimming and J lost 3 bases, with 12 bases between them. Germline V lookup: CDR1 LGHNA, CDR2 YNFKEQ. CDR3 loop: CASSQGRAEEETQYF. The CDR3 nucleotides read TGTGCCAGCAGCCAAGGGAGGGCGGAAGAAGAGACCCAGTACTTC.

This clonotype was detected only a few times. A much larger clone sits a single nucleotide away, making a read error possible. The chain combines TRBV12-3 or TRBV12-4 with TRBJ2-2, with D unclear. This CDR3 has 13 amino acids. Trimming left V 4 bases short and J 5 bases short, with 8 bases between. CDR3 sequence reads: CASSWSRTGELFF. In DNA, the CDR3 is TGTGCCAGCAGTTGGAGCAGGACCGGGGAGCTGTTTTTT.